The clone carrying this T cell receptor beta chain was found a few times. Antigen specificity is unknown. Method: immunoSEQ multiplex PCR; TCRdb's copy keeps in-frame clones and lacks some. The sample consists of approximately 110,000 clones, approximately 84% of them appearing once. V lost 3 bases and J lost 1, with 6 bases in between. Germline assignment: CDR1 SGHTA and CDR2 FQGTGA. This CDR3 spans 14 amino acids. The data were obtained in a study of T cell responses to AZD1222 COVID-19 vaccine. Whole-study results and caveats: A mostly white British donor set with more females was recruited, and clonal diversity was possibly underestimated.

Material: peripheral blood, obtained on day 0 of AZD1222 vaccination. The receptor's source is an adult in good health. The V and J genes are TRBV7-3 and TRBJ2-2; D gene ambiguous. CDR3 sequence: CASSLGMNTGELFF. CDR3 in DNA: TGTGCCAGCAGCTTGGGGATGAACACCGGGGAGCTGTTTTTT.